The 17 T cell receptor beta chains in this list originate from one sample, sequenced in a study of blood T cell repertoires in COVID-19. Clones were read by immunoSEQ multiplex PCR, and TCRdb kept only the in-frame ones, dropping some. The repertoire holds about 71,000 clones, with 75% to 90% as singletons. The sample consisted of peripheral blood. These receptors were taken from a man aged 25-45 years with acute or convalescent COVID-19.

This clone was seen just once. V is TRBV5-4 and J is TRBJ1-1; the match to TRBD1 covers 11 bases. Germline V gives CDR1 SGHNT, CDR2 YYREEE (reference sequence). This CDR3 is 14 amino acids long. The junction had 3 bases not matched to a gene; V was cut back by 5 bases and J by 3 bases. CDR3 loop: CASSSDRGHTEAFF. The CDR3 bases are TGTGCCAGCAGTTCGGACAGGGGGCACACTGAAGCTTTCTTT. The full variable domain, rest sourced from reference TRBV5-4 and TRBJ1-1, is ETGVTQSPTHLIKTRGQQVTLRCSSQSGHNTVSWYQQALGQGPQFIFQYYREEENGRGNFPPRFSGLQFPNYSSELNVNALELDDSALYLCASSSDRGHTEAFFGQGTRLTVV.

This sequence joins TRBV20-1 and TRBJ2-1; 7 bases match TRBD2. With 3 bases clipped from V and 3 bases from J, the junction kept 8 bases outside the gene matches. The CDR3 is 15 amino acids. From germline, CDR1 is DFQATT and CDR2 SNEGSKA (reference sequence). Written as DNA, the CDR3 is TGCAGTGCTAGTTCGGGGCTAGCGGACTACAATGAGCAGTTCTTC. The encoded protein is CSASSGLADYNEQFF.

The chain's CDR3 is CASSLGVKETQYF. CDR3 nucleotide sequence: TGTGCCAGCAGTCTGGGCGTGAAAGAGACCCAGTACTTC. V usage is TRBV12-3 or TRBV12-4 and J usage is TRBJ2-5; D ambiguous. The CDR3 runs to 13 residues. Trimming pared 5 bases from V and 3 bases from J, leaving 10 bases between.

The chain links TRBV7-6 to TRBJ2-1; the match to TRBD2 covers 12 bases. Germline loops: CDR1 SGHVS, CDR2 FNYEAQ. The V gene end was trimmed by 2 bases and the J gene end by 7 bases; junction bases not matched to a gene: 9. The CDR3 spans 17 residues. The CDR3: CASSLKSSGRVSNEQFF. CDR3 nucleotides: TGTGCCAGCAGCTTAAAGTCTAGCGGGAGGGTTTCTAATGAGCAGTTCTTC.

The chain links TRBV19 to TRBJ1-1; 7 bases agree with TRBD1. CDR3 size: 15 residues. Germline V CDR1 and CDR2: LNHDA, SQIVND (reference sequence). Trimming took 5 bases from V and 8 from J; bases not matched to a gene: 14. CDR3 sequence (DNA): TGTGCCAGTAGTTATTTTATCGGGGCGACAGGGGAAGCTTTCTTT. It specifies CASSYFIGATGEAFF.

This clone occurred a few times. The chain combines TRBV7-8 with TRBJ1-2; 7 nucleotides align to TRBD1. V trimming: 1 base; J trimming: 4 bases; junction bases outside the gene matches: 9. The CDR3 loop spans 16 amino acids. Germline CDR1 is SGHVS and CDR2 is FQNEAQ. The CDR3, as DNA: TGTGCCAGCAGCTTAGAGGCAGGGGGATTACTCTATGGCTACACCTTC. Its protein product is CASSLEAGGLLYGYTF.

This clone was counted a single time. The genes are TRBV4-1 and TRBJ1-1; 11 bases are a match to TRBD1. The germline gives CDR1 MGHRA, CDR2 YSYEKL. This CDR3 is 15 amino acids long. V lost 1 base, J lost 11 bases, and 9 bases stayed unmatched. CDR3: CASSQGDRGFFRAFF. CDR3 coding DNA: TGCGCCAGCAGCCAAGGGGACAGGGGGTTTTTCCGGGCTTTCTTT.

This chain uses TRBV7-9 with TRBJ1-1, with D perhaps matching TRBD1 (6 bases). This CDR3 contains 15 residues. Germline V gene lookup returns CDR1 SEHNR and CDR2 FQNEAQ (reference sequence). V lost 4 bases to trimming and J lost 0 bases, with 12 bases between them. Here the CDR3 reads CASSSPGTLNTEAFF. CDR3 in DNA: TGTGCCAGCAGCTCTCCTGGGACACTGAACACTGAAGCTTTCTTT.

This clone was counted between two and nine times. The chain's CDR3 is CAWSVVWGEGGYTF. CDR3 in DNA: TGTGCCTGGAGTGTGGTGTGGGGAGAAGGCGGCTACACCTTC. V usage is TRBV30 and J usage is TRBJ1-2; D is undetermined. The germline V gene has CDR1 GTSNPN and CDR2 SVGIG (reference sequence). The germline V and J ends were trimmed by 0 bases and 8 bases, with 16 bases remaining between them. The CDR3 is 14 amino acids.

This clone was recorded once. The chain combines TRBV2 with TRBJ1-5, with D possibly TRBD1 on 5 matching bases. Germline CDR1 and CDR2: SNHLY and FYNNEI. Trimming pared 4 bases from V and 1 base from J, leaving 11 bases between. The CDR3 contains 15 residues. Here the CDR3 DNA reads TGTGCCAGCAGTGCAGGGACTACGAGCAATCAGCCCCAGCATTTT. It translates to CASSAGTTSNQPQHF.

V gene TRBV19 combines with J gene TRBJ1-5; D not certain. Trimming stripped 3 bases from V and 2 bases from J, with 14 bases between. The V gene's germline CDR1 is LNHDA and CDR2 SQIVND (reference sequence). CDR3 length: 16 residues. DNA for the CDR3: TGTGCCAGTAGTATGCTGAGGGCGGCTGGCAATCAGCCCCAGCATTTT. It is translated as CASSMLRAAGNQPQHF.

The J gene is TRBJ2-3, the V gene TRBV7-9, with a weak D call TRBD1 (6 bases). V was clipped by 6 bases and J by 1 base, with 11 bases between them. CDR3 length equals 14 residues. Germline CDR1 SEHNR, CDR2 FQNEAQ (reference sequence). CDR3 protein: CASSYNRGTDTQYF. In DNA, the CDR3 is TGTGCCAGCAGTTATAACAGGGGCACAGATACGCAGTATTTT.

This chain uses TRBV18 with TRBJ1-3; no clear D gene. Germline CDR1 is KGHSH and CDR2 is LQKENI. The V end lost 3 bases, the J end lost 6 bases, and 15 bases lay between the germline ends. The CDR3 is 15 residues long. The CDR3 region is CASSPSQGGPNTIYF. In DNA, the CDR3 is TGTGCCAGCTCACCTTCCCAAGGAGGTCCAAACACCATATATTTT.

This sequence joins TRBV4-1 and TRBJ1-6; 7 positions agree with TRBD1. Germline V gene sequence: CDR1 MGHRA, CDR2 YSYEKL. The CDR3 has 15 amino acids. J gave up 7 bases and V 4 bases, and 7 bases lay outside the gene matches. The CDR3 loop reads CASSLWTGLNSPLHF. CDR3 nucleotide sequence: TGCGCCAGCAGCCTTTGGACAGGCTTGAATTCACCCCTCCACTTT.

The chain employs TRBV28 and TRBJ1-2, with D uncertain. Trimming took 3 bases from V and 7 from J, leaving 15 bases between them. Germline V CDR1 and CDR2: MDHEN, SYDVKM. CDR3 length: 14 amino acids. The CDR3 sequence: CASSFPIGEGGYTF. The CDR3 coding sequence is TGTGCCAGCAGTTTCCCCATTGGGGAGGGTGGCTACACCTTC.

V usage is TRBV7-2 and J usage is TRBJ2-1; 13 nucleotides agree with TRBD2. Trimming cost V 2 bases and J 8 bases; bases outside gene matches: 6. CDR1 is SGHTA, CDR2 FQGNSA, per germline. This CDR3 has 16 residues. CDR3 protein: CASSLRRLAGGDEQFF. The CDR3 nucleotides read TGTGCCAGCAGCTTACGGAGACTAGCGGGAGGTGATGAGCAGTTCTTC.

CDR3 amino acids: CASSPLGDIIRETQYF. The DNA for the CDR3 is TGTGCCAGCTCACCATTAGGGGACATAATACGGGAGACCCAGTACTTC. V usage is TRBV18 and J usage is TRBJ2-5, with a weak D call TRBD1 (6 bases). The V end lost 2 bases, the J end lost 5 bases, and 18 bases lay between the germline ends. CDR1 and CDR2 from the germline V gene are KGHSH and LQKENI. The CDR3 contains 16 residues.